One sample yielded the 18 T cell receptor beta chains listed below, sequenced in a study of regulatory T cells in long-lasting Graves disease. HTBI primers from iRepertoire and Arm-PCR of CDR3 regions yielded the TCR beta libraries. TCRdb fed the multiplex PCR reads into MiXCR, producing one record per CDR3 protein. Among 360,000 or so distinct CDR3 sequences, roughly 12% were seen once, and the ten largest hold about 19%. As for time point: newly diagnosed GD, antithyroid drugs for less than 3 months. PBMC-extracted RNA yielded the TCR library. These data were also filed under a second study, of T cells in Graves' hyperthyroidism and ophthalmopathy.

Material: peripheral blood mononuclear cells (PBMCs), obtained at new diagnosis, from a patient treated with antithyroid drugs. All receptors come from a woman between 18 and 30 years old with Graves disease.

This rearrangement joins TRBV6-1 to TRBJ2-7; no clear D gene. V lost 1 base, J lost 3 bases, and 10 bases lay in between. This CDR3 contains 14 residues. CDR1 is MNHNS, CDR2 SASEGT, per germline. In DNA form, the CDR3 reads TGTGCCAGCAGTGAAGACATTTCCCACTACGAGCAGTACGTC. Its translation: CASSEDISHYEQYV.

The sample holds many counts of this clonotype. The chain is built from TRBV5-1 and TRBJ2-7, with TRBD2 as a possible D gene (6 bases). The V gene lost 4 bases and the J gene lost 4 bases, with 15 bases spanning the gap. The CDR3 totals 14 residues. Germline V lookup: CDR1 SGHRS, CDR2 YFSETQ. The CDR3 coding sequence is TGCGCCAGCAGCAGCGCCGGGGGAGAGTACGAGCAGTACTTC. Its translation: CASSSAGGEYEQYF.

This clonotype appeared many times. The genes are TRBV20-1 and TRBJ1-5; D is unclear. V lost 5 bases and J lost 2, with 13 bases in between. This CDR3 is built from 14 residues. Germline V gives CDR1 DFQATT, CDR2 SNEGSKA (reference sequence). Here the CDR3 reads CSASWASGNQPQHF. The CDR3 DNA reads TGCAGTGCTTCATGGGCCAGTGGCAATCAGCCCCAGCATTTT.

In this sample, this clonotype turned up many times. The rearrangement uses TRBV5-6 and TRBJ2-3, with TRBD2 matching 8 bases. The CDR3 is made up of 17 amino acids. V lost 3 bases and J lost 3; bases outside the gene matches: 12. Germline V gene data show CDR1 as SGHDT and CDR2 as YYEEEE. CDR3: CASSSSLAGPETDTQYF. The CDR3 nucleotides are TGTGCCAGCAGCTCGTCTTTAGCGGGACCTGAAACAGATACGCAGTATTTT.

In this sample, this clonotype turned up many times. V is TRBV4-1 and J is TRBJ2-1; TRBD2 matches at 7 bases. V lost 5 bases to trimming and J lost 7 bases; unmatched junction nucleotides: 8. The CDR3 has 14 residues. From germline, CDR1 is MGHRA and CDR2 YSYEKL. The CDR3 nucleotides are TGCGCCAGCAGCATAGCGGGTCGTGGGAATGAGCAGTTCTTC. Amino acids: CASSIAGRGNEQFF.

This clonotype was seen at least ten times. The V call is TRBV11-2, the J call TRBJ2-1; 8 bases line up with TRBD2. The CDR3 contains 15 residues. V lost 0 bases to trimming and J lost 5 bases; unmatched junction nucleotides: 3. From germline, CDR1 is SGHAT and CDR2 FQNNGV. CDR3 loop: CASSLELLADNEQFF. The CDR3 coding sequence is TGTGCCAGCAGCTTAGAGTTACTAGCGGACAATGAGCAGTTCTTC.

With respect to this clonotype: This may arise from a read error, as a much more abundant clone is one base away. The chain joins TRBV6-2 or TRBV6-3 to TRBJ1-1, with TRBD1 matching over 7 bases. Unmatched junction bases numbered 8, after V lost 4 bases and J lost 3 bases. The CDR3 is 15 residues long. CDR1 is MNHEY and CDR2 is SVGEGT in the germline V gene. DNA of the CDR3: TGTGCCAGCAGTTCCGGACAGGAGAGTCACACTGAAGCTTTCTTT. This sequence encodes CASSSGQESHTEAFF.

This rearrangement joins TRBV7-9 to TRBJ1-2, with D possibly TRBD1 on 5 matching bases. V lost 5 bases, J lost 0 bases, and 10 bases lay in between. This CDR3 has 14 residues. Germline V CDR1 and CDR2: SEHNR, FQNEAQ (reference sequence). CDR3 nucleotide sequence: TGTGCCAGCAGCCACGGGGCGACTAACTATGGCTACACCTTC. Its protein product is CASSHGATNYGYTF. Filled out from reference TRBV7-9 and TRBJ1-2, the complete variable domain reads DTGVSQNPRHKITKRGQNVTFRCDPISEHNRLYWYRQTLGQGPEFLTYFQNEAQLEKSRLLSDRFSAERPKGSFSTLEIQRTEQGDSAMYLCASSHGATNYGYTFGSGTRLTVV.

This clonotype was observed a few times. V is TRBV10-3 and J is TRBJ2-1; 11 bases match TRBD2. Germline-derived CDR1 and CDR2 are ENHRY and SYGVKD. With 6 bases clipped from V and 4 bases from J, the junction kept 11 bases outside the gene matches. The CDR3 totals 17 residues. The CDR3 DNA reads TGTGCCATCAGCCGACTAGCGGGAACCTTAGGATACAATGAGCAGTTCTTC. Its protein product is CAISRLAGTLGYNEQFF.

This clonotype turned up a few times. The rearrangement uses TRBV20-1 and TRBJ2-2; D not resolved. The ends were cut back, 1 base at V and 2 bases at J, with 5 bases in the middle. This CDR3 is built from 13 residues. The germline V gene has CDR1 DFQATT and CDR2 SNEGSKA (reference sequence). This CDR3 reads CSARVTNTGELFF. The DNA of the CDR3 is TGCAGTGCTAGAGTCACTAACACCGGGGAGCTGTTTTTT.

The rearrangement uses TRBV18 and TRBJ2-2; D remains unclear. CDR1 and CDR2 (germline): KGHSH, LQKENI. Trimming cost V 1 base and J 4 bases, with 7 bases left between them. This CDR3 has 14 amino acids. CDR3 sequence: CASSPRRSTGELFF. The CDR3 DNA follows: TGTGCCAGCTCACCACGGAGAAGCACCGGGGAGCTGTTTTTT.

The CDR3, as DNA: TGTGCCAGCAGTCAAGACAGGGGGCGAACTGAAGCTTTCTTT. It translates to CASSQDRGRTEAFF. The chain joins TRBV6-1 to TRBJ1-1, with 10 bases that match TRBD1. From germline, CDR1 is MNHNS and CDR2 SASEGT. Trimming cost V 5 bases and J 5 bases; bases outside gene matches: 5. CDR3 length equals 14 residues.

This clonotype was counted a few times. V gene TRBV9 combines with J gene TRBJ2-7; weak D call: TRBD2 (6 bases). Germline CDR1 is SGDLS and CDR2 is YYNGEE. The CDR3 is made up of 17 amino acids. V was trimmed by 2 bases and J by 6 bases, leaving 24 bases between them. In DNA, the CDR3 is TGTGCCAGCAGCGTCCGAAGGTCGGGAGAGGGTGAGTTCGAGCAGTACGTC. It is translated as CASSVRRSGEGEFEQYV.

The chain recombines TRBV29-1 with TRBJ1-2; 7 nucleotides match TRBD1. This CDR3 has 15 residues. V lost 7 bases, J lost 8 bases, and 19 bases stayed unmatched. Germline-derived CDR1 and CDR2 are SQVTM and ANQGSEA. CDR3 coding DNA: TGCAGCGACGTCGGGCAGGGGGGTAGCGGTTACGGCTACACCTTC. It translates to CSDVGQGGSGYGYTF.

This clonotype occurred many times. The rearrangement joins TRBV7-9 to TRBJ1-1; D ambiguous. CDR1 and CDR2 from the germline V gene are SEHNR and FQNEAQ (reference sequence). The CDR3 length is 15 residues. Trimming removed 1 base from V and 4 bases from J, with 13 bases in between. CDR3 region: CASSLEEGWGTEAFF. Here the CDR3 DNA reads TGTGCCAGCAGCTTAGAAGAGGGTTGGGGCACTGAAGCTTTCTTT. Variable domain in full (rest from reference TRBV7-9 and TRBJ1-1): DTGVSQNPRHKITKRGQNVTFRCDPISEHNRLYWYRQTLGQGPEFLTYFQNEAQLEKSRLLSDRFSAERPKGSFSTLEIQRTEQGDSAMYLCASSLEEGWGTEAFFGQGTRLTVV.

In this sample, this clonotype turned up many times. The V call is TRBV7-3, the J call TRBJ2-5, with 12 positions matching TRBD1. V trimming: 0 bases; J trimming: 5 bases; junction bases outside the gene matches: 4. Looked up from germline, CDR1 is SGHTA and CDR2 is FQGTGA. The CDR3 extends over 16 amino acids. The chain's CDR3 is CASSLTGQGAGETQYF. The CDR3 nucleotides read TGTGCCAGCAGCTTAACGGGACAGGGGGCTGGTGAGACCCAGTACTTC. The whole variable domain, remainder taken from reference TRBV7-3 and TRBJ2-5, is GAGVSQTPSNKVTEKGKYVELRCDPISGHTALYWYRQSLGQGPEFLIYFQGTGAADDSGLPNDRFFAVRPEGSVSTLKIQRTERGDSAVYLCASSLTGQGAGETQYFGPGTRLLVL.

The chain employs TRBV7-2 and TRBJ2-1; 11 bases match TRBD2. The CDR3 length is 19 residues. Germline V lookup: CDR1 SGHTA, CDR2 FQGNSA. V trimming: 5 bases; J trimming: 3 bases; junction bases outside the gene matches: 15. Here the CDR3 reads CASSPNLGLAGFNYNEQFF. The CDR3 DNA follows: TGTGCCAGCAGCCCGAACCTCGGACTAGCGGGCTTCAACTACAATGAGCAGTTCTTC.

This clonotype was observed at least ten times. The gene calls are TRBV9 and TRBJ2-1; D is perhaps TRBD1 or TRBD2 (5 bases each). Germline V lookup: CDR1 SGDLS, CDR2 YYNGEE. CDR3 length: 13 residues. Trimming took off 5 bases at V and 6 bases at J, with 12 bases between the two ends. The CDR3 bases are TGTGCCAGCAGTTTCTATGGGGGCAATGAGCAGTTCTTC. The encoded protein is CASSFYGGNEQFF.